The sequence of this T cell receptor (beta chain) was determined in a study of OX40 agonist ivuxolimab in advanced cancers. Germline V gene data show CDR1 as LNHDA and CDR2 as SQIVND (reference sequence). The V end was cut by 6 bases, the J end by 10 bases, with 9 bases between. The CDR3 is made up of 10 amino acids. The assay was immunoSEQ multiplex PCR, and TCRdb's table has in-frame clones only and misses some. The sample carries about 100,000 clones, 80% to 95% recorded once. The rearrangement uses TRBV19 and TRBJ1-2, with D possibly being TRBD1 (6 bases). This sequence was found in an adult with an advanced solid tumor such as melanoma, head and neck, liver or kidney cancer. This material consisted of CD4+ or CD8+ T cells sorted from blood, taken in a trial of the OX40 agonist ivuxolimab. The CDR3: CASRDSTYTF. The CDR3 nucleotides are TGTGCCAGTAGGGACAGTACCTACACCTTC.